This passage covers 20 T cell receptor beta chains from one sample sequenced in a study of blood T cell repertoires in COVID-19. Here immunoSEQ multiplex PCR was the method, and the copy in TCRdb shows in-frame clones only, minus some. The repertoire consists of over 75,000 clones, with 65% to 90% occurring once and the leading ten covering approximately 20%. Sequencing used peripheral blood. The receptor source for this set is a woman between 45 and 65 years old with acute or convalescent COVID-19.

The genes are TRBV3-1 (or the pseudogene TRBV3-2) and TRBJ2-7; D not certain. CDR3 length: 12 residues. Between the trimmed V and J ends, which lost 4 bases and 7 bases, there was a span of 11 bases. Per the germline V gene, CDR1 is LGHDT and CDR2 is YNNKEL (reference sequence). As DNA, the CDR3 is TGTGCCAGCAGCCTCGACTCTCGGGAGCAGTACTTC. Residues: CASSLDSREQYF.

This chain links TRBV5-4 with TRBJ1-2; 12 bases are shared with TRBD1. The trim removed 4 bases at V and 4 bases at J, leaving 5 bases unmatched. CDR1 is SGHNT, CDR2 YYREEE, per germline (reference sequence). This CDR3 region has 15 residues. The CDR3: CASSVGQGAGYGYTF. For the CDR3, the DNA is TGTGCCAGCAGCGTGGGACAGGGGGCTGGCTATGGCTACACCTTC.

The chain couples TRBV19 to TRBJ2-2; TRBD1 aligns across 11 bases. Germline V gene lookup returns CDR1 LNHDA and CDR2 SQIVND (reference sequence). Germline trimming cut 6 bases from V and 7 bases from J; bases unmatched to any gene: 10. CDR3 length: 16 residues. The CDR3 bases are TGTGCCAGTAGGAGGTTAGGACAGGGGGCGGTCGGGGAGCTGTTTTTT. It encodes CASRRLGQGAVGELFF.

In this sample, this clone turned up a few times. V and J are TRBV6-2 or TRBV6-3 and TRBJ1-2; 10 bases fit TRBD1. Per germline, CDR1 MNHEY and CDR2 SVGEGT. V shed 2 bases, J shed 7 bases, and the junction held 4 bases outside the gene matches. This CDR3 is built from 14 residues. The CDR3 DNA reads TGTGCCAGCAGTTACCGACAGGGGGCCCTTGGCTACACCTTC. Amino acids: CASSYRQGALGYTF.

V gene TRBV18 combines with J gene TRBJ1-5; D is perhaps TRBD1 (5 bases). The CDR3 consists of 13 residues. Germline V gene lookup returns CDR1 KGHSH and CDR2 LQKENI. V lost 3 bases and J lost 6, with 9 bases in between. Here the CDR3 DNA reads TGTGCCAGCTCACCCGGGGGGTTTCAGCCCCAGCATTTT. Encoded protein: CASSPGGFQPQHF.

This chain joins TRBV3-1 (or the pseudogene TRBV3-2) and TRBJ2-1; TRBD1 is a possible D gene (5 bases). The germline CDR1 and CDR2 sequences are LGHDT and YNNKEL (reference sequence). The length of the CDR3 is 14 residues. Trimming took 0 bases from V and 3 from J, leaving 6 bases between them. DNA for the CDR3: TGTGCCAGCAGCCAAGAGACAGTCTACAATGAGCAGTTCTTC. Translation: CASSQETVYNEQFF.

The chain employs TRBV11-2 and TRBJ2-7, with 7 bases that match TRBD1. Trimming took 6 bases from V and 0 from J; bases not matched to a gene: 8. CDR1 and CDR2 from the germline V gene are SGHAT and FQNNGV. The CDR3 consists of 15 residues. The CDR3 here is CASSRPGTVSYEQYF. As DNA, the CDR3 is TGTGCCAGCAGTCGACCCGGGACAGTCTCCTACGAGCAGTACTTC.

This clone was observed once. The V gene is TRBV27, the J gene TRBJ2-2; no clear D gene. Per germline, CDR1 MNHEY and CDR2 SMNVEV (reference sequence). Trimming shortened V by 2 bases and J by 1 base, and 5 bases separated the two germline ends. This CDR3 is built from 14 residues. CDR3 loop: CASSLEVNTGELFF. The CDR3 DNA reads as TGTGCCAGCAGTTTAGAGGTGAACACCGGGGAGCTGTTTTTT.

This clone was seen a few times. This sequence joins TRBV5-1 and TRBJ2-7; 7 bases match TRBD2. Per germline, CDR1 SGHRS and CDR2 YFSETQ. This CDR3 is 15 amino acids long. Unmatched junction bases numbered 7, after V lost 2 bases and J lost 2 bases. The CDR3 DNA follows: TGCGCCAGCAGCTTATCTAGCGGTGGAGCCTACGAGCAGTACTTC. Residues: CASSLSSGGAYEQYF.

The chain is built from TRBV5-4 and TRBJ2-3, with 7 bases matching TRBD2. The junction had 8 bases not matched to a gene; V was cut back by 4 bases and J by 0 bases. The CDR3 covers 16 residues. The V gene's germline CDR1 is SGHNT and CDR2 YYREEE (reference sequence). The CDR3 DNA follows: TGTGCCAGCAGCCAAAGGGCGGGAGCGAGCACAGATACGCAGTATTTT. It yields the protein CASSQRAGASTDTQYF. The full variable domain, rest sourced from reference TRBV5-4 and TRBJ2-3, is ETGVTQSPTHLIKTRGQQVTLRCSSQSGHNTVSWYQQALGQGPQFIFQYYREEENGRGNFPPRFSGLQFPNYSSELNVNALELDDSALYLCASSQRAGASTDTQYFGPGTRLTVL.

In this sample, this clone turned up a few times. V gene TRBV4-1 combines with J gene TRBJ1-1; 11 positions agree with TRBD1. Germline-derived CDR1 and CDR2 are MGHRA and YSYEKL. V was clipped by 5 bases and J by 3 bases; unmatched bases: 11. There are 17 residues in the CDR3. CDR3 residues: CASSARTGGSQHTEAFF. Written as DNA, the CDR3 is TGCGCCAGCAGCGCCCGGACAGGGGGCAGTCAACACACTGAAGCTTTCTTT.

The V gene is TRBV7-9, the J gene TRBJ1-1, with 9 bases that match TRBD1. CDR1 and CDR2 from the germline V gene are SEHNR and FQNEAQ (reference sequence). The length of the CDR3 is 17 residues. V shed 4 bases, J shed 4 bases, and the junction held 13 bases outside the gene matches. CDR3 in amino acids: CASSSSRQGVPGTEAFF. CDR3 nucleotide sequence: TGTGCCAGCAGCTCGTCTAGACAGGGGGTCCCGGGCACTGAAGCTTTCTTT.

This chain joins TRBV11-2 and TRBJ1-1; no definite D call. Trimming cost V 2 bases and J 6 bases, with 7 bases left between them. Germline CDR1 reads SGHAT; CDR2 reads FQNNGV. This CDR3 has 12 amino acids. CDR3 amino acids: CASSLFWPEAFF. CDR3 nucleotides: TGTGCCAGCAGCTTATTCTGGCCTGAAGCTTTCTTT.

The chain uses TRBV7-9 and TRBJ2-1; D perhaps matches TRBD1 (8 bases). The V gene lost 5 bases and the J gene lost 4 bases, with 15 bases spanning the gap. Germline values: CDR1 SEHNR, CDR2 FQNEAQ (reference sequence). The CDR3 spans 15 residues. The CDR3 region has the DNA TGTGCCAGCAGCGCACAGGGGGGACTATACAATGAGCAGTTCTTC. Translating gives CASSAQGGLYNEQFF.

The CDR3 is CASSRTEGARTNEKLFF. The CDR3 nucleotides are TGTGCCAGCTCACGAACTGAGGGGGCGCGGACTAATGAAAAACTGTTTTTT. The V call is TRBV18, the J call TRBJ1-4, with 7 bases aligning to TRBD1. With V trimmed by 4 bases and J by 2 bases, 10 bases remained unmatched. This CDR3 has 17 amino acids. Germline V gene data show CDR1 as KGHSH and CDR2 as LQKENI.

This chain uses TRBV4-1 with TRBJ2-7; 7 nucleotides line up with TRBD1. CDR3 length equals 13 residues. The V and J ends lost 3 bases and 4 bases, in that order; junction bases with no gene match: 3. CDR1 MGHRA and CDR2 YSYEKL come from the germline V gene. The CDR3 loop reads CASSHLQGYEQYF. CDR3 nucleotides: TGCGCCAGCAGCCACCTACAGGGGTACGAGCAGTACTTC.

This clone turned up a few times. This chain connects TRBV13 to TRBJ2-7; TRBD2 aligns across 9 bases. With 5 bases clipped from V and 2 bases from J, the junction kept 16 bases outside the gene matches. Germline V gene data show CDR1 as PRHDT and CDR2 as FYEKMQ (reference sequence). This CDR3 is 18 amino acids long. This chain's CDR3 is CASSPHRRLAETTYEQYF. CDR3 in DNA: TGTGCCAGCAGCCCCCACCGAAGACTAGCGGAGACAACCTACGAGCAGTACTTC.

The V gene is TRBV29-1, the J gene TRBJ2-3, with 8 bases fitting TRBD1. Unmatched junction bases numbered 20, after V lost 7 bases and J lost 8 bases. Germline values: CDR1 SQVTM, CDR2 ANQGSEA. CDR3 length equals 16 residues. The CDR3 sequence is CSAKSLQGAGGFTQYF. CDR3 sequence (DNA): TGCAGCGCCAAGAGCCTCCAGGGGGCCGGGGGTTTTACGCAGTATTTT.

V is TRBV5-6 and J is TRBJ2-7, with D possibly matching TRBD1 (6 bases). The germline CDR1 and CDR2 sequences are SGHDT and YYEEEE. The CDR3 runs 16 residues. Deletions cut 3 bases from V and 3 bases from J, with 19 bases between. This chain's CDR3 is CASSSQGIGSDYEQYF. CDR3 in DNA: TGTGCCAGCAGCTCACAGGGTATAGGCTCCGACTACGAGCAGTACTTC.

V and J are TRBV12-3 or TRBV12-4 and TRBJ1-6; no definite D call. This CDR3 has 10 amino acids. The ends were cut back, 5 bases at V and 11 bases at J, with 4 bases in the middle. The CDR3 protein is CASSEAPLHF. DNA of the CDR3: TGTGCCAGCAGTGAGGCACCCCTCCACTTT.